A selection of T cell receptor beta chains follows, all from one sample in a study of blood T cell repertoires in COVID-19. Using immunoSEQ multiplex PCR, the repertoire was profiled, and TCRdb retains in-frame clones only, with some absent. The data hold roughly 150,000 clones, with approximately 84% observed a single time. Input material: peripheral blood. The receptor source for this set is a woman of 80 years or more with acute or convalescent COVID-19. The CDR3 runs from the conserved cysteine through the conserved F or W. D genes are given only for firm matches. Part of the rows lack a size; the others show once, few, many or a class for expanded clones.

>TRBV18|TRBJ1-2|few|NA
CASSPTDNNYGYTF
TGTGCCAGCTCACCAACGGACAACAACTATGGCTACACCTTC
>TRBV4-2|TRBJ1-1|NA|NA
CASSQRSRSPNTEAFF
TGTGCCAGCAGCCAACGGTCTCGGAGTCCGAACACTGAAGCTTTCTTT
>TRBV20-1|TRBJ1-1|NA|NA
CSASRVDTEAFF
TGCAGTGCTAGTAGAGTTGACACTGAAGCTTTCTTT
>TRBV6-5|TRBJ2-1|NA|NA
CASSLSSYNEQFF
TGTGCCAGCAGTCTATCCTCCTACAATGAGCAGTTCTTC
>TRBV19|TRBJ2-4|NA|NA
CACRGVAKNIQYF
TGTGCCTGCCGGGGAGTAGCCAAAAACATTCAGTACTTC
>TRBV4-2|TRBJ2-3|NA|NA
CASSQEGLDTQYF
TGTGCCAGCAGCCAAGAGGGGCTCGATACGCAGTATTTT
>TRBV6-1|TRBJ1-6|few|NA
CASSANRRAYSRSYNSPLHF
TGTGCCAGCAGTGCCAACCGCAGGGCGTACTCTCGATCCTATAATTCACCCCTCCACTTT
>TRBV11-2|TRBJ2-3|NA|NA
CASSFPGTDTQYF
TGTGCCAGCAGCTTCCCGGGCACAGATACGCAGTATTTT
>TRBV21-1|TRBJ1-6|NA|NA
CASSREGGAYNSPLHF
TGTGCCAGCAGCAGGGAGGGAGGGGCCTATAATTCACCCCTCCACTTT
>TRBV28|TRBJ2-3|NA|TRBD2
CASSPLSLAASTDTQYF
TGTGCCAGCAGTCCACTCTCGCTAGCGGCTAGCACAGATACGCAGTATTTT
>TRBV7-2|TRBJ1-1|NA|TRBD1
CASSIQGAWAEAFF
TGTGCCAGCAGCATACAGGGGGCGTGGGCTGAAGCTTTCTTT
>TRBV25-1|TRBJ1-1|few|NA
CASSDPNQGITEAFF
TGTGCCAGCAGTGACCCCAATCAGGGTATCACTGAAGCTTTCTTT
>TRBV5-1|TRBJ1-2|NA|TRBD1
CASSLQGGNYGYTF
TGCGCCAGCAGCCTCCAGGGGGGAAACTATGGCTACACCTTC
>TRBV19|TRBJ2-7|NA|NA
CASSMGQGPFDEQYF
TGTGCCAGTAGTATGGGGCAGGGGCCATTCGACGAGCAGTACTTC
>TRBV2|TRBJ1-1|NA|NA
CASERGGTMNTEAFF
TGTGCCAGTGAGAGGGGGGGGACAATGAACACTGAAGCTTTCTTT
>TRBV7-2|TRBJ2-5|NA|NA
CASSLARADGETQYF
TGTGCCAGCAGCTTAGCCAGGGCGGATGGGGAGACCCAGTACTTC
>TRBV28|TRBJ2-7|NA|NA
CASSAIPGEQYF
TGTGCCAGCAGTGCCATACCGGGGGAGCAGTACTTC
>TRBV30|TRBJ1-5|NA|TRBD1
CAWGGTGDQPQHF
TGTGCCTGGGGGGGGACAGGGGATCAGCCCCAGCATTTT